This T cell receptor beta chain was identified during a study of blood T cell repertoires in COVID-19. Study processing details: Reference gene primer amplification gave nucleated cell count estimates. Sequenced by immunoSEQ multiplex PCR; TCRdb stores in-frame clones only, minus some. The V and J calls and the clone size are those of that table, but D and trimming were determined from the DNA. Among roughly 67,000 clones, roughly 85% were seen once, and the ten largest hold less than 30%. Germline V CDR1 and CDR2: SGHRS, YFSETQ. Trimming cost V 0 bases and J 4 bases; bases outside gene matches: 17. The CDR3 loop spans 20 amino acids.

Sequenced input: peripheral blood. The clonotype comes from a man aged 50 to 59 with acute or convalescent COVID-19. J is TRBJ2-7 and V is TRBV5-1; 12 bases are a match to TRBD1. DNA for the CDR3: TGCGCCAGCAGCTTGGGCCCCGGGACAGGGGGCCAGGGCCCCCGTTACGAGCAGTACTTC. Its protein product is CASSLGPGTGGQGPRYEQYF.